The T cell receptor beta chain described here comes from a study of cytomegalovirus exposure and HLA in healthy donors. Study details: In an earlier analysis, approximately 120 million unique TCR beta sequences were found from 150 million to 200 million T cells.

Primers: 60 Vbeta forward and 13 Jbeta reverse. Measured with immunoSEQ multiplex PCR; TCRdb has only the in-frame clones, and not every one. The sample shows about 160,000 clones, roughly 82% of them seen only once. With V trimmed by 2 bases and J by 5 bases, 11 bases remained unmatched. The CDR3 spans 16 residues. The V gene's germline CDR1 is MNHEY and CDR2 SMNVEV (reference sequence). Sequenced: PBMCs. The V gene is TRBV27, the J gene TRBJ2-7; TRBD1 matches 8 bases. The sequence derives from a man aged 45-60 years in good health and CMV-seropositive. This chain's CDR3 is CASSLGRRTGRNEQYF. DNA for the CDR3: TGTGCCAGCAGTTTAGGACGAAGGACAGGGCGCAACGAGCAGTACTTC.